This TCR beta chain is from a study of blood T cell repertoires in COVID-19. Study at large: The study drew acute and convalescent COVID-19 samples from the United States, Italy and Spain. In each case, the material was cDNA or gDNA derived from T cells, B-cell-depleted T cells, or PBMCs.

The CDR3 runs 20 residues. CDR1 SGHVS and CDR2 FQNEAQ come from the germline V gene. J was trimmed by 1 base and V by 5 bases; bases with no gene match: 17. This clone appeared a few times. As originally analysed: Estimates of nucleated cell counts were drawn from the amplification of reference gene primers. Some clones are missing from TCRdb's copy, which holds only in-frame ones; the method was immunoSEQ multiplex PCR. The V and J calls and the clone size are those of that table, but D and trimming were determined from the DNA. The sample carries 250,000 to 300,000 clones, 87% recorded once. The receptor comes from a woman aged 45-65 years who had recovered from COVID-19. Sequenced material: peripheral blood. V gene TRBV7-8 combines with J gene TRBJ2-5; 12 nucleotides align to TRBD2. The chain's CDR3 is CASSRFPIGLAGRGQETQYF. Here the CDR3 DNA reads TGTGCCAGCAGCCGTTTTCCCATCGGACTAGCGGGGAGAGGCCAAGAGACCCAGTACTTC. Using reference TRBV7-8 and TRBJ2-5 for the parts outside the CDR3, the full variable domain is GAGVSQSPRYKVAKRGQDVALRCDPISGHVSLFWYQQALGQGPEFLTYFQNEAQLDKSGLPSDRFFAERPEGSVSTLKIQRTQQEDSAVYLCASSRFPIGLAGRGQETQYFGPGTRLLVL.